The TCR beta chain under discussion was sequenced for a study of PD-L1 blockade in urothelial cancer. Study details: In terms of prior chemotherapy, patients had received 0 to 3 regimens. Timepoints chosen for blood analysis were 3 weeks (second dose) and 6 weeks after treatment start. Median T cell yield from blood was about 130,000.

J was trimmed by 6 bases and V by 5 bases; bases with no gene match: 9. Germline CDR1 SGHTS, CDR2 YDEGEE. CDR3 size: 15 residues. The data were produced by immunoSEQ multiplex PCR, yet TCRdb's version contains in-frame clones alone and is incomplete. The sample yields some 60,000 clones, about 86% seen once. The sequence derives from a man aged 50 to 60 with urothelial cancer. The sample was PBMCs, taken around atezolizumab (anti-PD-L1) treatment. The rearrangement uses TRBV5-8 and TRBJ2-1, with 9 bases matching TRBD2. The CDR3 nucleotides read TGTGCCAGCAGGACGGGGCGGGAGGGCCTCAATGAGCAGTTCTTC. This translates into CASRTGREGLNEQFF.